Listed below are T cell receptor beta chains from one sample, sequenced in a study of shared clonotypes between healthy human individuals. Clones were read by immunoSEQ multiplex PCR, and TCRdb kept only the in-frame ones, dropping some. The sample includes 850,000 to 1,200,000 clones, about 77% of them seen just once. The sequenced sample was memory CD4+ T cells sorted from blood. These receptors were taken from a young man in good health. Both conserved end residues are part of each CDR3. D genes are given only for firm matches. The size of a clone is reported for some rows only, either as once, few or many, or as a class for expanded clones.

NA,TRBJ2-3,TRBV29-1,NA,TGCAGCTTTTGGACTGCCGGTACGCAGTATTTT,CSFWTAGTQYF
TRBD1,TRBJ2-7,TRBV5-4,NA,TGTGCCAGCAGCAAGGACAGGGGTCCCTACGAGCAGTACTTC,CASSKDRGPYEQYF
NA,TRBJ2-3,TRBV7-9,once,TGTGCCAGCAGCTTAGCGCGACTAGCAGATACGCAGTATTTT,CASSLARLADTQYF
TRBD1,TRBJ1-2,TRBV6-1,NA,TGTGCCAGCAGTGAAAAGAGGGGGACAGGGGGCTATGGCTACACCTTC,CASSEKRGTGGYGYTF
TRBD2,TRBJ2-7,TRBV2,NA,TGTGCCAGCAGTGAAGGACTAGCGGGGGATTACTCCTACGAGCAGTACTTC,CASSEGLAGDYSYEQYF
NA,TRBJ2-7,TRBV7-2,few,TGTGCCAGCACGCGCCTGGGGGAGCAGTACTTC,CASTRLGEQYF
NA,TRBJ2-7,TRBV28,once,TGTGCCAGCGGGCTAGGCGGGCACTACGAGCAGTACTTC,CASGLGGHYEQYF
NA,TRBJ2-2,TRBV6-4,few,TGTGCCAGCAGTGACGGGGCCGGGGAGCTGTTTTTT,CASSDGAGELFF
NA,TRBJ2-7,TRBV6-5,NA,TGTGCCAGCAGTTACTCAGGGACGGACTCCTACGAGCAGTACTTC,CASSYSGTDSYEQYF
TRBD1,TRBJ2-1,TRBV5-5,NA,TGTGCCAGCAGCCAACGGACAGGCTCCTACAATGAGCAGTTCTTC,CASSQRTGSYNEQFF
TRBD2,TRBJ2-7,TRBV18,NA,TGTGCCAGCTCACCACTCGGGGGGGAGCAGTACTTC,CASSPLGGEQYF
NA,TRBJ2-7,TRBV7-2,NA,TGTGCCAGCAGCTTGGGGTATTCCTACGAGCAGTACTTC,CASSLGYSYEQYF
TRBD1,TRBJ2-7,TRBV18,NA,TGTGCCAGCTCCTTCAGACAGGGTGGGTCCTACGAGCAGTACTTC,CASSFRQGGSYEQYF
TRBD2,TRBJ2-6,TRBV25-1,NA,TGTGCCAGCAGTGGGATAGCGGGGGGGCCTCTGGGGGCCAACGTCCTGACTTTC,CASSGIAGGPLGANVLTF
NA,TRBJ2-2,TRBV7-2,NA,TGTGCCACCCAGGGGTCAGGGAACACCGGGGAGCTGTTTTTT,CATQGSGNTGELFF
TRBD2,TRBJ2-3,TRBV5-1,few,TGCGCCAGCAGGGAAGGGACTAGCGGAGTCACAGATACGCAGTATTTT,CASREGTSGVTDTQYF
TRBD1,TRBJ1-2,TRBV5-1,NA,TGCGCCAGCAGCGTGACAGGGGTCTATGGCTACACCTTC,CASSVTGVYGYTF
NA,TRBJ2-1,TRBV19,NA,TGTGCCAGTAGCCCCCGGGACCCGCGGGTAAATGAGCAGTTCTTC,CASSPRDPRVNEQFF
NA,TRBJ2-7,TRBV9,NA,TGTGCCAGCAGCGTAACTCAGGAAAGTGGGGAGCAGTACTTC,CASSVTQESGEQYF
NA,TRBJ2-7,TRBV6-1,NA,TGTGCCAGCAGTGAAGCGTGGAAGCAGTACTTC,CASSEAWKQYF
NA,TRBJ2-7,TRBV5-1,NA,TGCGCCAGCAGCTTGGGAACTCTCTACGAGCAGTACTTC,CASSLGTLYEQYF
NA,TRBJ1-3,TRBV11-2,once,TGTGCCAGCACCCCGGGGTGGTCGTACGGAAACACCATATATTTT,CASTPGWSYGNTIYF
TRBD2,TRBJ2-1,TRBV7-9,NA,TGTGCCAGCACCACAGCTAGCGGGGGGTCTGGCAATGAGCAGTTCTTC,CASTTASGGSGNEQFF
TRBD2,TRBJ2-7,TRBV7-2,NA,TGTGCCAGCAGCTTAGATGGGAGACTAGCGGGAGAACGTAGCTTC,CASSLDGRLAGERSF
TRBD1,TRBJ1-5,TRBV6-1,NA,TGTGCCAGCAGTACAGGGGGGGGTCAGCCCCAGCATTTT,CASSTGGGQPQHF
NA,TRBJ2-3,TRBV7-2,NA,TGTGCCAGCAGCCCGAGCTTAGGTCTGGGCACAGATACGCAGTATTTT,CASSPSLGLGTDTQYF
NA,TRBJ1-2,TRBV30,few,TGTGCCGAAGAGGGGGGCGCGAGGAACTATGGCTACACCTTC,CAEEGGARNYGYTF
NA,TRBJ1-3,TRBV7-9,NA,TGTGCCAGCAAATTGACAGGCTACTCTGGAAACACCATATATTTT,CASKLTGYSGNTIYF
NA,TRBJ1-2,TRBV29-1,many,TGCAGCGGCTGGGAGTTGGGTGGCTACACCTTC,CSGWELGGYTF
NA,TRBJ1-1,TRBV30,many,TGTGCCTGGAATCGACTGGGGTCTGAAGCTTTCTTT,CAWNRLGSEAFF
TRBD1,TRBJ2-3,TRBV28,NA,TGTGCCAGCAGTCAACCGACAGGGGGATACACAGATACGCAGTATTTT,CASSQPTGGYTDTQYF
TRBD1,TRBJ1-6,TRBV30,NA,TGTGCCTGGATCGCCGGGACAGGGGTTAGTTCACCCCTCCACTTT,CAWIAGTGVSSPLHF
NA,TRBJ2-3,TRBV7-9,few,TGTGCCAGCAGCCGAGGGACGGCGGGGGATACGCAGTATTTT,CASSRGTAGDTQYF
NA,TRBJ2-2,TRBV19,NA,TGTGCCAGTAGTATAGATCGGTTGGCGAACACCGGGGAGCTGTTTTTT,CASSIDRLANTGELFF
TRBD1,TRBJ1-1,TRBV7-2,once,TGTGCCAGCAGCTCCGCGATGACAGGGACTGAAGCTTTCTTT,CASSSAMTGTEAFF
TRBD2,TRBJ2-3,TRBV6-1,once,TGTGCCAGCAAAACGGGAGGAACAGATACGCAGTATTTT,CASKTGGTDTQYF
NA,TRBJ2-3,TRBV28,NA,TGTGCCAGCAGTTTATATGACCGCGAGGGAGATACGCAGTATTTT,CASSLYDREGDTQYF
TRBD2,TRBJ2-1,TRBV7-2,NA,TGTGCCAGCAGCTTAGCGGGACTAGCCCCCCATGAGCAGTTCTTC,CASSLAGLAPHEQFF
NA,TRBJ2-7,TRBV12-5,NA,TGTGCTAGTGGTTTGGGGGCCGGGGAGCAGTACTTC,CASGLGAGEQYF
NA,TRBJ1-2,TRBV5-6,NA,TGTGCCAGCAGCTTTCTTCAGGGCGGGCTTGAAGCAAACTATGGCTACACCTTC,CASSFLQGGLEANYGYTF
NA,TRBJ2-5,TRBV10-3,NA,TGTGCCACAGAGACGACACGACAAGAGACCCAGTACTTC,CATETTRQETQYF
TRBD1,TRBJ1-4,TRBV19,NA,TGTGCCAGTAGTATCTCGTGGACAGGGGGGAGCGAAAAACTGTTTTTT,CASSISWTGGSEKLFF